One and the same sample provided the 20 T cell receptor beta chains below, sequenced in a study of blood T cell repertoires in COVID-19. The table came from immunoSEQ multiplex PCR; TCRdb's copy has only in-frame clones and leaves some out. The table has about 170,000 clones, roughly 84% seen once. The sequencing input was peripheral blood. The receptors were sampled from a man between 18 and 29 years old with active or convalescent COVID-19.

On this clone: At one boundary the junction diverges from the germline segment, which might be a read error. CDR3 nucleotides: TGTGCTAGCAGCCTTGACAGGGTAGGGGAGCAGTTCTTC. Protein sequence: CASSLDRVGEQFF. This chain links TRBV7-7 with TRBJ2-1, with 7 bases identical to TRBD1. The CDR3 is made up of 13 amino acids. Germline CDR1 is SSHAT and CDR2 is FNYEAQ (reference sequence).

The V call is TRBV27, the J call TRBJ2-2, with D tentatively TRBD2 (5 bases). From germline, CDR1 is MNHEY and CDR2 SMNVEV (reference sequence). There are 17 residues in the CDR3. Trimming stripped 5 bases from V and 4 bases from J, with 20 bases between. The CDR3, as DNA: TGTGCCAGCAGTCCCCCGACGGGGAGTTCCGCCACCGGGGAGCTGTTTTTT. This encodes CASSPPTGSSATGELFF.

This rearrangement joins TRBV28 to TRBJ1-2, with 10 nucleotides matching TRBD1. V lost 6 bases to trimming and J lost 1 base; unmatched junction nucleotides: 5. The length of the CDR3 is 15 residues. Germline loops: CDR1 MDHEN, CDR2 SYDVKM. Here the CDR3 DNA reads TGTGCCAGCAGACACCGGGACAGGGGTAACTATGGCTACACCTTC. Translation gives CASRHRDRGNYGYTF.

The CDR3 loop reads CATSRGVGENQPQHF. The CDR3 DNA follows: TGTGCCACCAGCAGAGGGGTCGGAGAGAACCAGCCCCAGCATTTT. The V gene is TRBV15, the J gene TRBJ1-5; D is uncertain. The germline CDR1 and CDR2 sequences are LNHNV and YYDKDF (reference sequence). Trimming removed 1 base from V and 7 bases from J, with 14 bases in between. There are 15 residues in the CDR3.

The J gene is TRBJ2-5, the V gene TRBV3-1 (or the pseudogene TRBV3-2), with TRBD2 identical over 11 bases. V gave up 2 bases and J gave up 1 base; unmatched junction bases: 3. Germline V CDR1 and CDR2: LGHDT, YNNKEL (reference sequence). This CDR3 is built from 16 residues. The CDR3 region has the DNA TGTGCCAGCAGCCAACAGCTAGCGGGGGGCCAAGAGACCCAGTACTTC. Translation gives CASSQQLAGGQETQYF.

The chain carries TRBV6-6 and TRBJ1-3; tentative D call: TRBD1 (5 bases). This CDR3 contains 14 residues. CDR1 and CDR2 from the germline V gene are MNHNY and SVGAGI (reference sequence). V lost 8 bases and J lost 0, with 11 bases in between. CDR3 in DNA: TGTGCCAGCGCAAAAACAGGCTCTGGAAACACCATATATTTT. This encodes CASAKTGSGNTIYF.

The CDR3 loop reads CASSPGRTGRNEQYF. In DNA, the CDR3 is TGTGCCAGCAGCCCGGGAAGGACAGGGAGGAACGAGCAGTACTTC. V gene TRBV7-8 combines with J gene TRBJ2-7; TRBD1 matches 8 bases. V gave up 5 bases and J gave up 5 bases; unmatched junction bases: 11. Looked up from germline, CDR1 is SGHVS and CDR2 is FQNEAQ. The CDR3 runs to 15 residues.

CDR3 sequence (DNA): TGTGCCAGTAGTATCGGACAGCTAGCCAAAAACATTCAGTACTTC. Translating it yields CASSIGQLAKNIQYF. The chain employs TRBV19 and TRBJ2-4; D perhaps matches TRBD1 (6 bases). Trimming removed 3 bases at V and 0 bases at J, with 9 bases between. This CDR3 region has 15 residues. Germline CDR1 reads LNHDA; CDR2 reads SQIVND (reference sequence).

The J gene is TRBJ1-6, the V gene TRBV18; no clear D. The CDR3 totals 16 residues. The germline CDR1 and CDR2 sequences are KGHSH and LQKENI. The V gene lost 0 bases and the J gene lost 0 bases, with 6 bases spanning the gap. The CDR3, as DNA: TGTGCCAGCTCACCACCACAGAGCTCCTATAATTCACCCCTCCACTTT. This sequence encodes CASSPPQSSYNSPLHF.

The chain couples TRBV5-1 to TRBJ2-1; TRBD1 aligns across 8 bases. V trimming: 4 bases; J trimming: 5 bases; junction bases outside the gene matches: 8. From germline, CDR1 is SGHRS and CDR2 YFSETQ. The length of the CDR3 is 15 residues. The CDR3 region has the DNA TGCGCCAGCAGCCCCCTCCCGACAGGGGACAATGAGCAGTTCTTC. This translates into CASSPLPTGDNEQFF.

The chain employs TRBV12-3 or TRBV12-4 and TRBJ1-1; 7 bases are shared with TRBD1. With 6 bases clipped from V and 5 bases from J, the junction kept 6 bases outside the gene matches. This CDR3 region has 13 residues. The CDR3, as DNA: TGTGCCAGCAGAGGCTCCAGGGGGACTGAAGCTTTCTTT. Protein product: CASRGSRGTEAFF.

The V call is TRBV6-2 or TRBV6-3, the J call TRBJ2-5, with 7 positions matching TRBD1. The CDR3 totals 15 residues. Trimming cost V 7 bases and J 5 bases; bases outside gene matches: 13. CDR1 and CDR2 from the germline V gene are MNHEY and SVGEGT. The CDR3 loop reads CASIPLEGAEETQYF. The DNA for the CDR3 is TGTGCCAGCATCCCTTTAGAGGGGGCCGAGGAGACCCAGTACTTC.

The chain has TRBV28 and TRBJ1-2; tentatively, D is TRBD1 (5 bases). In germline, CDR1 is MDHEN, CDR2 SYDVKM. The CDR3 is made up of 13 amino acids. Trimming removed 3 bases at V and 7 bases at J, with 12 bases between. This CDR3 reads CASSLGGGSGYTF. The CDR3 DNA is TGTGCCAGCAGTTTGGGGGGAGGGAGTGGCTACACCTTC.

J is TRBJ1-4 and V is TRBV7-9; D might be TRBD1 (5 bases). The CDR3 covers 18 residues. V shed 1 base and J shed 3 bases, with 18 bases lying between them. The V gene's germline CDR1 is SEHNR and CDR2 FQNEAQ (reference sequence). This chain's CDR3 is CASSLGAGFQGANEKLFF. DNA of the CDR3: TGTGCCAGCAGCTTAGGGGCGGGATTCCAGGGAGCTAATGAAAAACTGTTTTTT.

CDR3 sequence reads: CASSPPDRVPYGYTF. CDR3 DNA: TGTGCCAGCAGCCCCCCCGACAGGGTCCCATATGGCTACACCTTC. The chain carries TRBV7-9 and TRBJ1-2, with TRBD1 matching over 7 bases. V lost 5 bases to trimming and J lost 5 bases; unmatched junction nucleotides: 11. CDR3 length: 15 amino acids. Germline V CDR1 and CDR2: SEHNR, FQNEAQ (reference sequence).

The rearrangement uses TRBV18 and TRBJ2-2; 12 bases line up with TRBD1. The junction had 15 bases not matched to a gene; V was cut back by 4 bases and J by 6 bases. The germline V gene encodes CDR1 KGHSH and CDR2 LQKENI. This CDR3 is 19 amino acids long. This chain's CDR3 is CASSREMGQGARSAGELFF. CDR3 DNA sequence: TGTGCCAGCTCACGAGAAATGGGACAGGGGGCGAGATCGGCCGGGGAGCTGTTTTTT.

The CDR3 nucleotides are TGTGCAAGTCGCTTAGTAAGTTGCAGGGGGCGCAGTTCGGACACTGAAGCTTTCTTT. Amino acid sequence: CASRLVSCRGRSSDTEAFF. V and J are TRBV12-2 and TRBJ1-1; no check of the table's D call, TRBD1, against the DNA was made. TRBV12-2 is flagged as a pseudogene. The CDR3 is made up of 19 amino acids.

This rearrangement joins TRBV3-1 (or the pseudogene TRBV3-2) to TRBJ2-7; 16 nucleotides line up with TRBD2. This CDR3 comprises 19 residues. CDR1 and CDR2 from the germline V gene are LGHDT and YNNKEL (reference sequence). The junction had 6 bases not matched to a gene; V was cut back by 1 base and J by 0 bases. The CDR3 DNA is TGTGCCAGCAGCCAAGCCGGGACTAGCGGGAGGGGGAGCTCCTACGAGCAGTACTTC. Protein product: CASSQAGTSGRGSSYEQYF.

This clone showed up just a few times. This sequence joins TRBV27 and TRBJ2-1, with 13 bases lining up with TRBD2. Germline loops: CDR1 MNHEY, CDR2 SMNVEV (reference sequence). V lost 6 bases, J lost 7 bases, and 15 bases stayed unmatched. The CDR3 is 18 residues long. The CDR3 loop is CASRGPGLAGWLKNEQFF. Written as DNA, the CDR3 is TGTGCCAGCAGGGGACCGGGACTAGCGGGGTGGTTAAAAAATGAGCAGTTCTTC.

The chain combines TRBV2 with TRBJ1-2; 7 positions match TRBD1. The CDR3 contains 13 residues. Germline CDR1 SNHLY, CDR2 FYNNEI. J lost 0 bases, V lost 6 bases, and 1 base had no gene match. The CDR3 sequence is CASSRGANYGYTF. CDR3 DNA: TGTGCCAGCAGCAGGGGGGCTAACTATGGCTACACCTTC.